These 10 T cell receptor beta chains were sequenced from one sample in a study of T cells in Graves' hyperthyroidism and ophthalmopathy. Amplified TCR beta CDR3 regions came from RNA transcripts. TCR CDR3 underwent first-round RT-PCR with the HTBI primer set. TCRdb reprocessed the multiplex PCR reads via MiXCR and lists one record per CDR3 protein. This sample has roughly 500,000 distinct CDR3 sequences, with about 45% found just once. The specimen sequenced was peripheral blood or thyroid tissue (not recorded which). The receptor set was obtained from an adult woman with Graves' disease, either hyperthyroidism or ophthalmopathy (not recorded which).

V and J are TRBV20-1 and TRBJ2-7; D gene unclear. The germline V and J ends were trimmed by 8 bases and 9 bases, with 17 bases remaining between them. The germline gives CDR1 DFQATT, CDR2 SNEGSKA (reference sequence). The CDR3 spans 11 residues. The CDR3: CSYPISGGQYF. In nucleotides, the CDR3 is TGCAGTTACCCGATCTCAGGTGGGCAGTACTTC.

The CDR3 bases are TGTGCCAGCAGCCCGCCCGGGGTCCTGGGGCAAGAGACCCAGTACTTC. This gives the protein CASSPPGVLGQETQYF. The V call is TRBV28, the J call TRBJ2-5, with TRBD2 as a possible D gene (5 bases). Trimming pared 6 bases from V and 2 bases from J, leaving 19 bases between. Germline values: CDR1 MDHEN, CDR2 SYDVKM. The CDR3 is 16 amino acids. Filled out from reference TRBV28 and TRBJ2-5, the complete variable domain reads DVKVTQSSRYLVKRTGEKVFLECVQDMDHENMFWYRQDPGLGLRLIYFSYDVKMKEKGDIPEGYSVSREKKERFSLILESASTNQTSMYLCASSPPGVLGQETQYFGPGTRLLVL.

This clonotype has only a few counts. A much larger clone is a single base away; this may be a read error. The chain is built from TRBV29-1 and TRBJ1-4; D perhaps matches TRBD1 (5 bases). Germline V CDR1 and CDR2: SQVTM, ANQGSEA. Trimming removed 7 bases at V and 8 bases at J, with 17 bases between. This CDR3 region has 13 residues. CDR3 region: CSAVSRDEEKLFF. The DNA for the CDR3 is TGCAGCGCTGTATCCAGGGACGAAGAAAAACTGTTTTTT. The variable domain in full, with the rest retrieved from reference TRBV29-1 and TRBJ1-4, is SAVISQKPSRDICQRGTSLTIQCQVDSQVTMMFWYRQQPGQSLTLIATANQGSEATYESGFVIDKFPISRPNLTFSTLTVSNMSPEDSSIYLCSAVSRDEEKLFFGSGTQLSVL.

As to this clonotype: A read error may explain this, as a much larger clone is one base away. The chain uses TRBV20-1 and TRBJ1-1; 10 bases align to TRBD1. This CDR3 spans 15 amino acids. The germline gives CDR1 DFQATT, CDR2 SNEGSKA (reference sequence). The CDR3 is CSAQEFGQGETGAFF. DNA for the CDR3: TGCAGTGCTCAGGAGTTTGGACAGGGGGAGACTGGAGCTTTCTTT.

The chain employs TRBV11-2 and TRBJ1-4, with 9 bases lining up with TRBD1. The J segment lost 7 bases and the V segment lost 5 bases, leaving 8 bases of the junction unmatched. CDR1 and CDR2 from the germline V gene are SGHAT and FQNNGV. The CDR3 is made up of 15 amino acids. The CDR3 is CASSAGTGRAEKLFF. The CDR3 nucleotides are TGTGCCAGCAGCGCAGGGACAGGGCGCGCTGAAAAACTGTTTTTT.

The V gene is TRBV20-1, the J gene TRBJ2-5, with D possibly being TRBD2 (6 bases). V shed 5 bases and J shed 2 bases, with 18 bases lying between them. This CDR3 region has 15 residues. Germline V gene sequence: CDR1 DFQATT, CDR2 SNEGSKA (reference sequence). CDR3: CSALIRQGLQETQYF. CDR3 nucleotide sequence: TGCAGTGCTCTCATCCGGCAGGGACTTCAAGAGACCCAGTACTTC.

The chain joins TRBV29-1 to TRBJ2-7; D is possibly TRBD1 or TRBD2 (5 bases each). Germline values: CDR1 SQVTM, CDR2 ANQGSEA. The CDR3 is 16 amino acids. Trimming left V 1 base short and J 6 bases short, with 22 bases between. The CDR3 protein is CSVEGSAGSSSSEQYF. CDR3 coding DNA: TGCAGCGTTGAAGGGAGCGCAGGGAGCTCCAGCAGCGAGCAGTACTTC.

This clonotype was seen many times. The rearrangement uses TRBV20-1 and TRBJ1-5; D remains unclear. The CDR3 has 15 residues. The germline V gene has CDR1 DFQATT and CDR2 SNEGSKA (reference sequence). The V end was cut by 3 bases, the J end by 0 bases, with 12 bases between. In DNA, the CDR3 is TGCAGTGCTAGCTTGGCAGGATATAGCAATCAGCCCCAGCATTTT. This sequence encodes CSASLAGYSNQPQHF.

The chain links TRBV29-1 to TRBJ2-7; D remains ambiguous. Germline V gene lookup returns CDR1 SQVTM and CDR2 ANQGSEA. With 4 bases removed from V and 7 bases from J, the gap between germline ends came to 8 bases. The CDR3 loop spans 10 amino acids. The CDR3 bases are TGCAGCGTTGTGACCCCTGAGCAGTACTTC. It is translated as CSVVTPEQYF.

As for this clonotype: The CDR3 carries no conserved terminal phenylalanine or tryptophan, so it likely arises from a read error. The DNA is left out, because the CDR3 cannot be placed on it with certainty; the CDR3 is given as TCRdb lists it. This chain connects TRBV20-1 to TRBJ2-7; the table's D call, TRBD1, was not checked against the DNA. The CDR3 region is 10 residues in length, termini included. Germline V gene sequence: CDR1 DFQATT, CDR2 SNEGSKA (reference sequence). CDR3 sequence: CSATPEDLDY.